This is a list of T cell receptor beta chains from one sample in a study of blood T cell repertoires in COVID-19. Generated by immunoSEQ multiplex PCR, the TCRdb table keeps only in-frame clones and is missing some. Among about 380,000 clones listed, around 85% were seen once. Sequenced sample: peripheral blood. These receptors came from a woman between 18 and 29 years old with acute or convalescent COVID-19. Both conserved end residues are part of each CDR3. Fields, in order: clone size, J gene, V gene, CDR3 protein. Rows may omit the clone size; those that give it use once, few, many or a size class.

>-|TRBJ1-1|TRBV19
CASINRGTNTEAFF
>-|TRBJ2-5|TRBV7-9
CASSFVAETQYF
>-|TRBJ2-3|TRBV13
CASAATGGILSDTQYF
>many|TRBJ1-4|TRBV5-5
CASSFPTAGGNEKLFF
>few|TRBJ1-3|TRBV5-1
CASSLAGPSKGAGNTIYF
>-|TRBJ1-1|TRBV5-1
CASSQTGGAWTEAFF
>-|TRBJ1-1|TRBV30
CAWTDRGNTEAFF
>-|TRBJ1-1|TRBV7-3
CASSRNGNTEAFF
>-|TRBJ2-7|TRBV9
CASSVGTSGEDEQYF
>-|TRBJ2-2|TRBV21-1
CASSNGTGELFF
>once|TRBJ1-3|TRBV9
CASSAGGEGNTIYF
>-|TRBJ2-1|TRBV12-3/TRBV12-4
CASSPDRRGEQFF
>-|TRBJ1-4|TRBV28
CASRGGTNEKLFF
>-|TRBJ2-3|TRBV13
CASSSPSRGLDTQYF
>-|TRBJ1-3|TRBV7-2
CASSLGGGRLGNTIYF
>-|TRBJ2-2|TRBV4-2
CASSFLAGGELFF
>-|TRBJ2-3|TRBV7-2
CASSFSSGSADTQYF
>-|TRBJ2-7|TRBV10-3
CAISGDRGEYEQYF
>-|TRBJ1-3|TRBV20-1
CSASMDRGLGNTIYF
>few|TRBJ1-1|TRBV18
CASSPAGLGPSLNTEAFF
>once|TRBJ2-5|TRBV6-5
CASSPGVETQYF
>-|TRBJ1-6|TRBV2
CASSGGLGASPLHF
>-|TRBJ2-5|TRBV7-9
CASSRPSTGVGETQYF
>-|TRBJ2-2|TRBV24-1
CATSDFKLAGERAGELFF
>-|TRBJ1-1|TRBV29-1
CSIGQANTEAFF
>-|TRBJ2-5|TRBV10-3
CAISESRGQGAETQYF
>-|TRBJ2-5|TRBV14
CASSQTQGAIFTSQETQYF
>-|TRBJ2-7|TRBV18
CASSPASGGSYEQYF
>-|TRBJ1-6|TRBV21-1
CASSKARDSETSPLHF